One and the same sample provided the 27 T cell receptor beta chains below, sequenced in a study of T cells in Graves' hyperthyroidism and ophthalmopathy (dated by TCRdb to between 2018 and 2020). Receptor libraries were prepared by multiplex PCR. Sequencing instrument: Illumina HiSeq 2000. The TCR beta CDR3 regions were amplified from the RNA transcripts. The TCR CDR3 was subjected to a first round of RT-PCR using the HTBI primer set and the Qiagen OneStep RT-PCR kit. The public reads were reanalyzed by TCRdb: fastp trimming at Q25, MiXCR alignment, in-frame beta chains only. For every CDR3 protein sequence, its rows merge into one entry that carries the most common genes and DNA. The sample contains approximately 570,000 distinct CDR3 sequences, about 20% of them found a single time. The ten largest clonotypes hold approximately 50% of the sample. The material sequenced was blood. The receptors were gathered from a man aged 40-49 years with Graves' ophthalmopathy.

This chain joins TRBV20-1 and TRBJ2-7, with TRBD2 matching over 7 bases. V lost 3 bases and J lost 2; bases outside the gene matches: 7. This CDR3 comprises 14 residues. Germline loops: CDR1 DFQATT, CDR2 SNEGSKA (reference sequence). CDR3 sequence reads: CSASRDYDPYEQYF. DNA for the CDR3: TGCAGTGCTAGCCGGGACTACGACCCCTACGAGCAGTACTTC.

This clonotype was seen only a few times. The V and J genes are TRBV20-1 and TRBJ1-1; no clear D. V dropped 6 bases and J dropped 3 bases, with 14 bases sitting between them. Per the germline V gene, CDR1 is DFQATT and CDR2 is SNEGSKA (reference sequence). The CDR3 loop spans 13 amino acids. The CDR3 sequence: CSAPQVADTEAFF. CDR3 nucleotides: TGCAGTGCCCCCCAGGTGGCGGACACTGAAGCTTTCTTT.

This clonotype has ten or more counts. The chain couples TRBV3-1 to TRBJ2-1, with D unresolved. The CDR3 totals 12 residues. The ends were cut back, 4 bases at V and 5 bases at J, with 6 bases in the middle. The germline CDR1 and CDR2 sequences are LGHDT and YNNKEL (reference sequence). The CDR3 loop is CASSLSDNEQFF. The CDR3 DNA follows: TGTGCCAGCAGCCTGTCAGACAATGAGCAGTTCTTC.

The chain uses TRBV5-1 and TRBJ2-7; 9 nucleotides agree with TRBD2. CDR1 and CDR2 from the germline V gene are SGHRS and YFSETQ. V lost 7 bases, J lost 1 base, and 9 bases stayed unmatched. The CDR3 totals 15 residues. The CDR3 protein is CASRVVAGESYEQYF. Written as DNA, the CDR3 is TGCGCCAGCCGGGTGGTAGCGGGGGAGTCCTACGAGCAGTACTTC. Variable domain in full (rest from reference TRBV5-1 and TRBJ2-7): KAGVTQTPRYLIKTRGQQVTLSCSPISGHRSVSWYQQTPGQGLQFLFEYFSETQRNKGNFPGRFSGRQFSNSRSEMNVSTLELGDSALYLCASRVVAGESYEQYFGPGTRLTVT.

The chain carries TRBV19 and TRBJ2-1; 7 bases map to TRBD1. The CDR3 length is 15 residues. Trimming took 10 bases from V and 8 from J; bases not matched to a gene: 17. Per germline, CDR1 LNHDA and CDR2 SQIVND (reference sequence). This CDR3 is CATVRQGNTFDEQFF. CDR3 DNA sequence: TGTGCCACAGTCAGACAGGGTAATACTTTCGATGAGCAGTTCTTC.

The CDR3 nucleotides are TGTGCCAGCAGCCTCCTTCCGGAAGGGGGGGCCGGGGAGCTGTTTTTT. Protein product: CASSLLPEGGAGELFF. The chain combines TRBV9 with TRBJ2-2, with D maybe TRBD2 (7 bases). The ends were cut back, 4 bases at V and 6 bases at J, with 19 bases in the middle. The germline CDR1 and CDR2 sequences are SGDLS and YYNGEE. This CDR3 spans 16 amino acids. Together with reference TRBV9 and TRBJ2-2, the CDR3 gives the full variable domain: DSGVTQTPKHLITATGQRVTLRCSPRSGDLSVYWYQQSLDQGLQFLIQYYNGEERAKGNILERFSAQQFPDLHSELNLSSLELGDSALYFCASSLLPEGGAGELFFGEGSRLTVL.

This clonotype has a count of ten or more. The V gene is TRBV20-1, the J gene TRBJ2-7, with 7 bases fitting TRBD1. There are 14 residues in the CDR3. In germline, CDR1 is DFQATT, CDR2 SNEGSKA (reference sequence). V lost 3 bases and J lost 1; bases outside the gene matches: 6. The CDR3 nucleotides read TGCAGTGCTAGGCCGGGACAGCTTTCCTACGAGCAGTACTTC. Its protein product is CSARPGQLSYEQYF.

There are many counts of this clonotype. This chain joins TRBV11-3 and TRBJ2-3; 9 bases match TRBD1. CDR3 size: 15 residues. Germline V lookup: CDR1 SGHNT, CDR2 YENEEA. Unmatched junction bases numbered 6, after V lost 6 bases and J lost 2 bases. The CDR3 DNA is TGTGCCAGCAGTCCCTGGACAGGGGCCACAGATACGCAGTATTTT. Translation gives CASSPWTGATDTQYF.

In this sample, this clonotype turned up many times. The V and J genes are TRBV2 and TRBJ2-1, with 7 bases lining up with TRBD2. The CDR3 covers 13 residues. CDR1 and CDR2 from the germline V gene are SNHLY and FYNNEI. Losses at the gene ends were 4 bases for V and 5 bases for J; bases not matched to a gene: 2. The CDR3 sequence is CASSGLADNEQFF. The CDR3 nucleotides are TGTGCCAGCAGTGGACTAGCTGACAATGAGCAGTTCTTC. The variable domain in full, with the rest retrieved from reference TRBV2 and TRBJ2-1, is EPEVTQTPSHQVTQMGQEVILRCVPISNHLYFYWYRQILGQKVEFLVSFYNNEISEKSEIFDDQFSVERPDGSNFTLKIRSTKLEDSAMYFCASSGLADNEQFFGPGTRLTVL.

A word on this clonotype: A read error may explain this, as a much larger clone is one base away. The CDR3 DNA reads TGTGCCAGCAGTTACCGGGACAGATATGGCTACACCTTC. Translated: CASSYRDRYGYTF. The rearrangement links TRBV6-5 to TRBJ1-2; 7 bases agree with TRBD1. The CDR3 consists of 13 residues. CDR1 MNHEY and CDR2 SVGAGI come from the germline V gene. The trim removed 2 bases at V and 5 bases at J, leaving 2 bases unmatched.

This chain connects TRBV30 to TRBJ2-7; TRBD2 agrees at 10 bases. The CDR3 runs 13 residues. Germline V CDR1 and CDR2: GTSNPN, SVGIG (reference sequence). Trimming took 6 bases from V and 3 from J; bases not matched to a gene: 5. DNA of the CDR3: TGTGCCTGCATAGCGGGAGGTATCTACGAGCAGTACTTC. Protein product: CACIAGGIYEQYF.

This clonotype was counted a single time. The CDR3 coding sequence is TGTGCCAGCAGCTTATCCAATTCAGATACGCAGTATTTT. Translated, it gives CASSLSNSDTQYF. The chain employs TRBV6-5 and TRBJ2-3; no reliable D call. There are 13 residues in the CDR3. From germline, CDR1 is MNHEY and CDR2 SVGAGI. The germline V and J ends were trimmed by 6 bases and 4 bases, with 11 bases remaining between them.

A few counts support this clonotype. The CDR3 loop reads CASSVGPGITEAFF. The DNA of the CDR3 is TGTGCCAGCAGTGTGGGCCCCGGGATTACTGAAGCTTTCTTT. The chain uses TRBV12-3 or TRBV12-4 and TRBJ1-1; the D is unclear. The CDR3 covers 14 residues. Deletions cut 5 bases from V and 5 bases from J, with 15 bases between.

CDR3 coding DNA: TGTGCCAGCAGGGCGGGACTAAGCACCGGGGAGCTGTTTTTT. Encoded protein: CASRAGLSTGELFF. The rearrangement uses TRBV6-2 or TRBV6-3 and TRBJ2-2; 7 bases are shared with TRBD2. The CDR3 contains 14 residues. Germline lookup yields CDR1 MNHEY and CDR2 SVGEGT. V shed 6 bases and J 4 bases; nucleotides not matched to a gene: 5.

In its sample, this clonotype was seen many times. The gene calls are TRBV30 and TRBJ2-1; D unclear. Germline lookup yields CDR1 GTSNPN and CDR2 SVGIG (reference sequence). The CDR3 consists of 11 residues. V was pared by 4 bases and J by 8 bases, with 9 bases between. CDR3 sequence reads: CAWMGSYEQFF. The CDR3 DNA reads as TGTGCCTGGATGGGGTCGTATGAGCAGTTCTTC.

CDR3 sequence: CSVESTRLAGEETQYF. DNA of the CDR3: TGCAGCGTTGAATCCACCAGACTAGCGGGGGAAGAGACCCAGTACTTC. V gene TRBV29-1 combines with J gene TRBJ2-5; 12 positions match TRBD2. CDR1 SQVTM and CDR2 ANQGSEA come from the germline V gene. CDR3 length: 16 residues. Trimming cost V 2 bases and J 3 bases; bases outside gene matches: 7. Together with reference TRBV29-1 and TRBJ2-5, the CDR3 gives the full variable domain: SAVISQKPSRDICQRGTSLTIQCQVDSQVTMMFWYRQQPGQSLTLIATANQGSEATYESGFVIDKFPISRPNLTFSTLTVSNMSPEDSSIYLCSVESTRLAGEETQYFGPGTRLLVL.

A few counts support this clonotype. The gene calls are TRBV7-9 and TRBJ2-7; possibly TRBD2 for D (5 bases). The length of the CDR3 is 14 residues. The V and J ends lost 5 bases and 2 bases respectively, with 13 bases between them. Per germline, CDR1 SEHNR and CDR2 FQNEAQ (reference sequence). CDR3: CASSPFGKPYEQYF. The CDR3 bases are TGTGCCAGCAGCCCCTTCGGGAAACCCTACGAGCAGTACTTC.

This chain uses TRBV7-9 with TRBJ1-6; 10 bases agree with TRBD1. J lost 7 bases, V lost 5 bases, and 5 bases had no gene match. The CDR3 spans 15 residues. The germline V gene encodes CDR1 SEHNR and CDR2 FQNEAQ (reference sequence). Here the CDR3 reads CASSMWTGGNSPLHF. The CDR3 nucleotides are TGTGCCAGCAGCATGTGGACAGGGGGGAATTCACCCCTCCACTTT. Together with reference TRBV7-9 and TRBJ1-6, the CDR3 gives the full variable domain: DTGVSQNPRHKITKRGQNVTFRCDPISEHNRLYWYRQTLGQGPEFLTYFQNEAQLEKSRLLSDRFSAERPKGSFSTLEIQRTEQGDSAMYLCASSMWTGGNSPLHFGNGTRLTVT.

Many counts were recorded for this clonotype. The chain links TRBV10-3 to TRBJ1-2; TRBD1 might be the D (5 bases). CDR3 size: 15 residues. The ends were cut back, 7 bases at V and 0 bases at J, with 15 bases in the middle. Germline assignment: CDR1 ENHRY and CDR2 SYGVKD. The CDR3 DNA follows: TGTGCCATCAACTACTCCAGGGAGTCTAACTATGGCTACACCTTC. Translated, it gives CAINYSRESNYGYTF.

The chain has TRBV14 and TRBJ2-4, with unresolved D. Germline V gives CDR1 SGHDN, CDR2 FVKESK. This CDR3 region has 14 residues. Trimming shortened V by 0 bases and J by 4 bases, and 7 bases separated the two germline ends. The CDR3 DNA is TGTGCCAGCAGCCAAGATGGGCTTAAAAACATTCAGTACTTC. Amino acids: CASSQDGLKNIQYF.

This clonotype was detected only a few times. The J gene is TRBJ2-1, the V gene TRBV5-1; TRBD2 aligns across 10 bases. V trimming: 2 bases; J trimming: 4 bases; junction bases outside the gene matches: 6. The CDR3 is 16 amino acids. CDR1 is SGHRS and CDR2 is YFSETQ in the germline V gene. The chain's CDR3 is CASSFGASGSYNEQFF. The CDR3 DNA is TGCGCCAGCAGCTTCGGGGCTAGCGGGAGTTACAATGAGCAGTTCTTC. The full variable domain, with the rest looked up from reference TRBV5-1 and TRBJ2-1, is KAGVTQTPRYLIKTRGQQVTLSCSPISGHRSVSWYQQTPGQGLQFLFEYFSETQRNKGNFPGRFSGRQFSNSRSEMNVSTLELGDSALYLCASSFGASGSYNEQFFGPGTRLTVL.

In this sample, this clonotype turned up a few times. The chain recombines TRBV27 with TRBJ2-1; 10 bases agree with TRBD2. Germline CDR1 reads MNHEY; CDR2 reads SMNVEV (reference sequence). With 5 bases clipped from V and 7 bases from J, the junction kept 5 bases outside the gene matches. There are 14 residues in the CDR3. CDR3 region: CASSTATSGNEQFF. The CDR3 region has the DNA TGTGCCAGCAGTACCGCGACTAGCGGGAATGAGCAGTTCTTC.

The J gene is TRBJ2-7, the V gene TRBV2; 13 nucleotides match TRBD2. In germline, CDR1 is SNHLY, CDR2 FYNNEI. This CDR3 contains 15 residues. Losses at the gene ends were 5 bases for V and 5 bases for J; bases not matched to a gene: 6. The CDR3 nucleotides read TGTGCCAGCAGTCGTAGGACTAGCGGGAGAAACGAGCAGTACTTC. Translation: CASSRRTSGRNEQYF.

V usage is TRBV9 and J usage is TRBJ2-7, with a tentative D call TRBD1 (6 bases). Germline V gene data show CDR1 as SGDLS and CDR2 as YYNGEE. This CDR3 is built from 16 residues. Trimming pared 0 bases from V and 2 bases from J, leaving 15 bases between. The CDR3 reads CASSVGSSTGTYEQYF. DNA of the CDR3: TGTGCCAGCAGCGTAGGATCCTCGACAGGAACCTACGAGCAGTACTTC.

The sample holds a few counts of this clonotype. The CDR3 here is CSADAAGVGVNEQFF. In DNA, the CDR3 is TGCAGTGCCGACGCGGCGGGAGTGGGTGTCAATGAGCAGTTCTTC. The V gene is TRBV20-1, the J gene TRBJ2-1; the match to TRBD2 covers 7 bases. In germline, CDR1 is DFQATT, CDR2 SNEGSKA (reference sequence). The CDR3 extends over 15 amino acids. V shed 6 bases, J shed 6 bases, and the junction held 14 bases outside the gene matches.

This clonotype was observed at least ten times. The chain joins TRBV7-9 to TRBJ2-3; no reliable D call. Trimming left V 5 bases short and J 1 base short, with 7 bases between. Germline CDR1 reads SEHNR; CDR2 reads FQNEAQ (reference sequence). This CDR3 contains 13 residues. The DNA of the CDR3 is TGTGCCAGCAGCCGTCGAGGCACAGATACGCAGTATTTT. Residues: CASSRRGTDTQYF.

The rearrangement uses TRBV7-9 and TRBJ1-6; D is unresolved. With 2 bases removed from V and 5 bases from J, the gap between germline ends came to 7 bases. Germline V gene lookup returns CDR1 SEHNR and CDR2 FQNEAQ (reference sequence). The CDR3 extends over 14 amino acids. The CDR3 DNA reads TGTGCCAGCAGCTTAATAGGAGATAATTCACCCCTCCACTTT. It yields the protein CASSLIGDNSPLHF.